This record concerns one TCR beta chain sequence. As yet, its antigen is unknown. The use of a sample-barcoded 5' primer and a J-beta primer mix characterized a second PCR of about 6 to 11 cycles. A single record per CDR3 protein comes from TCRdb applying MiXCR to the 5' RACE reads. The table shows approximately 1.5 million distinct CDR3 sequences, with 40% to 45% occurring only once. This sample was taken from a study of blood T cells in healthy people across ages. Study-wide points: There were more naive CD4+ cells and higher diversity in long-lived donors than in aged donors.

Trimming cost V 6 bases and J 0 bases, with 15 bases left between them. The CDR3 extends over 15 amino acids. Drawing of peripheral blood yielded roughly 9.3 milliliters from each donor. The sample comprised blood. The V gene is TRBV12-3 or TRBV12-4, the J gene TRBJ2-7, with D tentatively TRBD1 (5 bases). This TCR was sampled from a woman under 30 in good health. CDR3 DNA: TGTGCCAGCAGCCCACGGACACGCAGCTCCTACGAGCAGTACTTC. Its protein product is CASSPRTRSSYEQYF.